Below, 27 T cell receptor beta chains from the same sample are listed, as sequenced in a study of blood T cell repertoires in COVID-19 (dated by TCRdb to the early 2020s). Library method: the immunoSEQ multiplex PCR assay. TCRdb re-hosts the immuneACCESS table, in-frame sequences only. Its copies lack some clones; in the studies checked, an unresolved V gene accounts for under half of them, and the cause for the rest is not known. Present in this sample are more than 90,000 clones, 84% of which were seen just once. In total, the top ten clones hold nearly 25% of the sample. Sequencing was done on a sample of peripheral blood. The receptors stem from a human donor in a cohort sampled during active COVID-19.

This clone was detected only a few times. The gene calls are TRBV5-6 and TRBJ1-2; 7 bases agree with TRBD1. Germline V CDR1 and CDR2: SGHDT, YYEEEE. The CDR3 is 14 amino acids. With 3 bases clipped from V and 5 bases from J, the junction kept 7 bases outside the gene matches. CDR3: CASSSGQALYGYTF. CDR3 nucleotides: TGTGCCAGCAGCTCCGGACAGGCCCTATATGGCTACACCTTC.

The chain has TRBV3-1 (or the pseudogene TRBV3-2) and TRBJ1-5, with 7 nucleotides matching TRBD1. The V and J ends lost 4 bases and 3 bases, in that order; junction bases with no gene match: 6. Germline V lookup: CDR1 LGHDT, CDR2 YNNKEL (reference sequence). The CDR3 covers 15 residues. Here the CDR3 reads CASSLRQGNNQPQHF. CDR3 DNA: TGTGCCAGCAGCCTCAGACAGGGAAACAATCAGCCCCAGCATTTT.

The chain employs TRBV9 and TRBJ2-3; TRBD2 aligns across 9 bases. CDR3 length equals 18 residues. CDR1 is SGDLS and CDR2 is YYNGEE in the germline V gene. V lost 0 bases and J lost 2; bases outside the gene matches: 10. The CDR3 region has the DNA TGTGCCAGCAGCGTAGCTACGTCTAGCGGGATCTCCACAGATACGCAGTATTTT. It yields the protein CASSVATSSGISTDTQYF.

V and J are TRBV28 and TRBJ2-5; TRBD1 matches at 9 bases. The CDR3 has 14 residues. CDR1 and CDR2 from the germline V gene are MDHEN and SYDVKM. The J segment lost 6 bases and the V segment lost 6 bases, leaving 8 bases of the junction unmatched. CDR3 loop: CASSPGQGGKTQYF. CDR3 coding DNA: TGTGCCAGCAGCCCGGGACAGGGCGGAAAGACCCAGTACTTC.

This chain links TRBV10-3 with TRBJ1-6; D unclear. The CDR3 runs to 16 residues. Looked up from germline, CDR1 is ENHRY and CDR2 is SYGVKD. Trimming removed 3 bases from V and 9 bases from J, with 18 bases in between. As DNA, the CDR3 is TGTGCCATCAGTGAATTGGACTCCGGGTCCGGTTCACCCCTCCACTTT. This encodes CAISELDSGSGSPLHF.

The gene calls are TRBV6-5 and TRBJ2-2; 7 bases fit TRBD2. The CDR3 contains 15 residues. Germline lookup yields CDR1 MNHEY and CDR2 SVGAGI. Trimming cost V 6 bases and J 4 bases; bases outside gene matches: 8. The CDR3 sequence: CASRGGASVTGELFF. The CDR3 DNA reads TGTGCCAGCAGGGGAGGGGCTTCAGTCACCGGGGAGCTGTTTTTT.

The chain uses TRBV18 and TRBJ2-7, with D maybe TRBD2 (5 bases). CDR3 length: 15 amino acids. Trimming stripped 5 bases from V and 3 bases from J, with 17 bases between. Germline loops: CDR1 KGHSH, CDR2 LQKENI. CDR3 amino acids: CASSSARAQNYEQYF. In DNA form, the CDR3 reads TGTGCCAGCTCAAGTGCGCGGGCCCAAAACTACGAGCAGTACTTC.

This clone was seen once. This chain uses TRBV11-2 with TRBJ1-6; 7 positions agree with TRBD1. Unmatched junction bases numbered 9, after V lost 5 bases and J lost 11 bases. There are 14 residues in the CDR3. Germline lookup yields CDR1 SGHAT and CDR2 FQNNGV. The CDR3 region is CASSLGQAETPLHF. The CDR3 DNA follows: TGTGCCAGCAGCCTTGGACAGGCGGAGACACCCCTCCACTTT.

The chain carries TRBV4-1 and TRBJ2-2; TRBD2 matches 7 bases. The germline V gene has CDR1 MGHRA and CDR2 YSYEKL. The CDR3 totals 16 residues. V lost 1 base to trimming and J lost 4 bases; unmatched junction nucleotides: 6. The CDR3 DNA reads as TGCGCCAGCAGCCAAGGGGCGGGAGTAGTCACCGGGGAGCTGTTTTTT. Protein sequence: CASSQGAGVVTGELFF.

This clone appeared once. This chain joins TRBV5-6 and TRBJ2-5; D call uncertain. CDR1 is SGHDT and CDR2 is YYEEEE in the germline V gene. This CDR3 has 15 residues. V shed 4 bases and J shed 3 bases, with 16 bases lying between them. The CDR3 nucleotides are TGTGCCAGCAGCCCCCGGTTAAAGCCTAAAGAGACCCAGTACTTC. This gives the protein CASSPRLKPKETQYF.

In its sample, this clone was seen once. V is TRBV11-2 and J is TRBJ2-7; D is ambiguous. CDR3 length: 11 residues. The V gene lost 4 bases and the J gene lost 7 bases, with 8 bases spanning the gap. Germline CDR1 SGHAT, CDR2 FQNNGV. The CDR3 sequence is CASSSLLEQYF. The CDR3 DNA reads as TGTGCCAGCAGCTCCCTACTGGAGCAGTACTTC.

The rearrangement uses TRBV5-1 and TRBJ2-5; a possible D gene is TRBD1 (6 bases). In germline, CDR1 is SGHRS, CDR2 YFSETQ. This CDR3 has 13 amino acids. Trimming left V 2 bases short and J 2 bases short, with 7 bases between. This CDR3 is CASSFGQQETQYF. The DNA for the CDR3 is TGCGCCAGCAGCTTTGGACAGCAAGAGACCCAGTACTTC.

The CDR3 nucleotides are TGCGCCAGCAGTCGACGGCGGGATTACGAGCAGTACTTC. Encoded protein: CASSRRRDYEQYF. J is TRBJ2-7 and V is TRBV23-1; a weak D match, TRBD2 (6 bases). TRBV23-1 is assigned to the ORF class and has an uncertain function. CDR3 length equals 13 residues. Trimming shortened V by 4 bases and J by 4 bases, and 11 bases separated the two germline ends.

V gene TRBV27 combines with J gene TRBJ2-1; the D gene is possibly TRBD2 (6 bases). V lost 4 bases and J 2 bases, leaving 15 bases between the germline ends. This CDR3 spans 16 amino acids. Germline V gene lookup returns CDR1 MNHEY and CDR2 SMNVEV (reference sequence). CDR3 loop: CASSSPRREPYNEQFF. In DNA form, the CDR3 reads TGTGCCAGCAGTTCCCCCAGGAGGGAGCCCTACAATGAGCAGTTCTTC.

The J gene is TRBJ2-3, the V gene TRBV5-8; 10 bases agree with TRBD2. Losses at the gene ends were 0 bases for V and 6 bases for J; bases not matched to a gene: 7. There are 16 residues in the CDR3. Germline loops: CDR1 SGHTS, CDR2 YDEGEE. The CDR3: CASSLEGSGGADTQYF. In nucleotides, the CDR3 is TGTGCCAGCAGCTTGGAGGGGAGCGGGGGGGCTGATACGCAGTATTTT.

This clone showed up just a few times. V usage is TRBV28 and J usage is TRBJ2-7, with D possibly being TRBD2 (5 bases). Germline lookup yields CDR1 MDHEN and CDR2 SYDVKM. V lost 6 bases and J 2 bases, leaving 17 bases between the germline ends. This CDR3 spans 15 amino acids. CDR3 nucleotide sequence: TGTGCCAGCAGCGGAGGTTCTAGTGCAACCTACGAGCAGTACTTC. Its protein is CASSGGSSATYEQYF.

The gene calls are TRBV4-3 and TRBJ1-6, with D maybe TRBD1 (6 bases). The V end lost 0 bases, the J end lost 6 bases, and 18 bases lay between the germline ends. The length of the CDR3 is 18 residues. Germline-derived CDR1 and CDR2 are LGHNA and YSLEER. The CDR3 region is CASSQDDILWGLNSPLHF. Here the CDR3 DNA reads TGCGCCAGCAGCCAAGATGACATCCTTTGGGGGCTTAATTCACCCCTCCACTTT.

The V gene is TRBV11-3, the J gene TRBJ2-3; D is perhaps TRBD1 (5 bases). V was shortened by 5 bases and J by 6 bases, with 21 bases between the two germline ends. The CDR3 has 16 residues. CDR1 is SGHNT, CDR2 YENEEA, per germline. The CDR3 coding sequence is TGTGCCAGCAGCCGTGGCCCAGACAGTCTTCAGGATACGCAGTATTTT. Its translation: CASSRGPDSLQDTQYF.

The chain employs TRBV3-1 (or the pseudogene TRBV3-2) and TRBJ2-7; 9 positions match TRBD1. V lost 4 bases, J lost 1 base, and 5 bases stayed unmatched. The CDR3 spans 15 residues. Germline V gene data show CDR1 as LGHDT and CDR2 as YNNKEL (reference sequence). This chain's CDR3 is CASSRKGTGSYEQYF. The CDR3 bases are TGTGCCAGCAGCCGTAAGGGGACAGGGTCCTACGAGCAGTACTTC.

This chain uses TRBV18 with TRBJ2-7; 7 nucleotides align to TRBD1. Germline values: CDR1 KGHSH, CDR2 LQKENI. The trim removed 6 bases at V and 5 bases at J, leaving 22 bases unmatched. This CDR3 is built from 18 residues. The CDR3 DNA reads TGTGCCAGCTCCCGAGGCCGGACAGGTGTCGCCTCCCGCGACGAGCAGTACTTC. The encoded protein is CASSRGRTGVASRDEQYF. Complete variable domain (other parts from reference TRBV18 and TRBJ2-7): NAGVMQNPRHLVRRRGQEARLRCSPMKGHSHVYWYRQLPEEGLKFMVYLQKENIIDESGMPKERFSAEFPKEGPSILRIQQVVRGDSAAYFCASSRGRTGVASRDEQYFGPGTRLTVT.

This chain connects TRBV24-1 to TRBJ2-1, with 16 bases fitting TRBD2. Germline V gene sequence: CDR1 KGHDR, CDR2 SFDVKD. The CDR3 has 18 residues. The V gene end was trimmed by 3 bases and the J gene end by 7 bases; junction bases not matched to a gene: 8. CDR3: CATSDPLRGLAGGNEQFF. The CDR3 DNA is TGTGCCACCAGTGATCCTCTACGGGGACTAGCGGGAGGGAATGAGCAGTTCTTC.

The chain has TRBV7-3 and TRBJ2-6; 11 bases fit TRBD1. Germline trimming cut 4 bases from V and 2 bases from J; bases unmatched to any gene: 4. CDR3 length equals 17 residues. The germline V gene encodes CDR1 SGHTA and CDR2 FQGTGA. The CDR3 bases are TGTGCCAGCAGCTCCCCGGGACAGGGGGCTGGGGCCAACGTCCTGACTTTC. It is translated as CASSSPGQGAGANVLTF. The full variable domain, in which reference TRBV7-3 and TRBJ2-6 provide the parts outside the CDR3, is GAGVSQTPSNKVTEKGKYVELRCDPISGHTALYWYRQSLGQGPEFLIYFQGTGAADDSGLPNDRFFAVRPEGSVSTLKIQRTERGDSAVYLCASSSPGQGAGANVLTFGAGSRLTVL.

Remarks on this clone: Within the sample, other DNA sequences also encode this same CDR3. The rearrangement joins TRBV19 to TRBJ1-2; D perhaps matches TRBD1 (5 bases). Germline V lookup: CDR1 LNHDA, CDR2 SQIVND (reference sequence). The V end was cut by 5 bases, the J end by 4 bases, with 8 bases between. The CDR3 length is 12 residues. The CDR3 sequence is CASSGQGYGYTF. CDR3 bases: TGTGCCAGTAGTGGGCAGGGCTATGGCTACACCTTC.

This chain joins TRBV7-2 and TRBJ2-2, with 9 bases identical to TRBD1. V dropped 6 bases and J dropped 1; count of bases not matched to a gene: 3. This CDR3 is built from 15 residues. The V gene's germline CDR1 is SGHTA and CDR2 FQGNSA. The CDR3 DNA follows: TGTGCCAGCAGTTGGGACAGGGAGAACACCGGGGAGCTGTTTTTT. It yields the protein CASSWDRENTGELFF.

V gene TRBV10-3 combines with J gene TRBJ2-6, with 7 bases identical to TRBD1. The trim removed 10 bases at V and 2 bases at J, leaving 5 bases unmatched. The CDR3 has 14 amino acids. Germline lookup yields CDR1 ENHRY and CDR2 SYGVKD. Here the CDR3 DNA reads TGTGCCACCTCGCAGGGGGCTGGGGCCAACGTCCTGACTTTC. This codes for CATSQGAGANVLTF.

The chain joins TRBV5-1 to TRBJ2-1, with TRBD2 matching 15 bases. The germline CDR1 and CDR2 sequences are SGHRS and YFSETQ. V shed 4 bases and J 8 bases; nucleotides not matched to a gene: 7. The length of the CDR3 is 16 residues. CDR3 DNA: TGCGCCAGCAGCCCAGGGACTAGCGGGAGGATATATGAGCAGTTCTTC. Protein: CASSPGTSGRIYEQFF. The complete variable domain, with remaining parts taken from reference TRBV5-1 and TRBJ2-1, reads KAGVTQTPRYLIKTRGQQVTLSCSPISGHRSVSWYQQTPGQGLQFLFEYFSETQRNKGNFPGRFSGRQFSNSRSEMNVSTLELGDSALYLCASSPGTSGRIYEQFFGPGTRLTVL.

This clone has a single count. The chain couples TRBV6-1 to TRBJ2-1; TRBD2 matches 9 bases. Germline CDR1 MNHNS, CDR2 SASEGT. The CDR3 is 18 residues long. V was clipped by 3 bases and J by 6 bases; unmatched bases: 15. Written as DNA, the CDR3 is TGTGCCAGCAGTGAGTTTGGATCCAGCGGGGGGTGGACCAATGAGCAGTTCTTC. Protein sequence: CASSEFGSSGGWTNEQFF.